This T cell receptor (beta chain) is from a study of CD8 T cells in Susac syndrome. Random hexamers were used to reverse transcribe the RNA input (about 0.5 to 1 ug). TCRdb called the immunoSEQ multiplex PCR reads again in MiXCR, with one record for every CDR3 protein. The data hold over 150,000 distinct CDR3 sequences, with about 93% observed a single time. The sequenced sample consisted of CD4+ T cells from PBMCs. The clonotype comes from a human donor with multiple sclerosis.

CDR3 nucleotides: TGTGCCAGCAGCTCGGACAGATCGGGCAATCAGCCCCAGCATTTT. This sequence encodes CASSSDRSGNQPQHF. The rearrangement uses TRBV7-2 and TRBJ1-5; possibly TRBD1 for D (6 bases). The CDR3 sequence is 15 residues long. V gave up 4 bases and J gave up 2 bases, with 12 bases separating them. CDR1 SGHTA and CDR2 FQGNSA come from the germline V gene.